These 25 T cell receptor beta chains were sequenced from one sample in a study of T cell clones after liver transplantation. Data came from immunoSEQ multiplex PCR; TCRdb stores just in-frame clones and leaves some out. The table lists about 78,000 clones, about 80% of them singletons, with approximately 0.55% in the top ten. The sample was CD4+ T cells from blood, taken before liver transplant. The source of these receptors is a human donor who received a liver transplant.

The CDR3 region has the DNA TGTGCCAGCAGCCAAGGACTAGCCGGGACCCAGTACTTC. Amino acids: CASSQGLAGTQYF. The chain combines TRBV13 with TRBJ2-5; 8 bases line up with TRBD2. CDR3 length: 13 residues. Germline V gene sequence: CDR1 PRHDT, CDR2 FYEKMQ (reference sequence). V shed 5 bases and J 7 bases; nucleotides not matched to a gene: 6.

The chain joins TRBV11-1 to TRBJ2-1; D gene uncertain. The V gene's germline CDR1 is SGHAT and CDR2 FQDESV (reference sequence). The CDR3 sequence is 14 residues long. V was clipped by 5 bases and J by 6 bases, with 14 bases between them. CDR3 protein: CASSLTRASNEQFF. Here the CDR3 DNA reads TGTGCCAGCAGCCTCACTCGGGCCTCCAATGAGCAGTTCTTC.

The chain employs TRBV7-8 and TRBJ2-7, with 8 nucleotides matching TRBD1. After removal of 4 bases from V and 9 bases from J, the junction contained 5 bases not matched to a gene. The CDR3 extends over 12 amino acids. Germline V gene lookup returns CDR1 SGHVS and CDR2 FQNEAQ. As DNA, the CDR3 is TGTGCCAGCAGCTCGATAGGGACAGGGCAGTACTTC. The encoded protein is CASSSIGTGQYF.

This rearrangement joins TRBV28 to TRBJ1-4; D is undetermined. V lost 2 bases and J lost 5, with 9 bases in between. The CDR3 contains 14 residues. In germline, CDR1 is MDHEN, CDR2 SYDVKM. This CDR3 reads CASSLSTINEKLFF. CDR3 bases: TGTGCCAGCAGTTTAAGCACGATAAATGAAAAACTGTTTTTT.

The chain recombines TRBV6-1 with TRBJ2-4; TRBD2 matches 10 bases. Germline-derived CDR1 and CDR2 are MNHNS and SASEGT. There are 15 residues in the CDR3. V gave up 7 bases and J gave up 1 base; unmatched junction bases: 4. The CDR3 is CASNPGLAAKNIQYF. The CDR3 DNA sequence: TGTGCCAGCAATCCGGGACTAGCGGCCAAAAACATTCAGTACTTC.

The gene calls are TRBV9 and TRBJ2-7; tentatively, D is TRBD1 (6 bases). In germline, CDR1 is SGDLS, CDR2 YYNGEE. This CDR3 contains 15 residues. V dropped 3 bases and J dropped 2 bases, with 15 bases sitting between them. This CDR3 reads CASSGGHGATYEQYF. As DNA, the CDR3 is TGTGCCAGCAGCGGGGGACACGGGGCCACCTACGAGCAGTACTTC. The whole variable domain, remainder taken from reference TRBV9 and TRBJ2-7, is DSGVTQTPKHLITATGQRVTLRCSPRSGDLSVYWYQQSLDQGLQFLIQYYNGEERAKGNILERFSAQQFPDLHSELNLSSLELGDSALYFCASSGGHGATYEQYFGPGTRLTVT.

The count of this clone is one. The chain uses TRBV19 and TRBJ2-2; D may match TRBD1 or TRBD2 (5 bases each). CDR3 length equals 16 residues. Germline CDR1 is LNHDA and CDR2 is SQIVND (reference sequence). Trimming took off 3 bases at V and 0 bases at J, with 11 bases between the two ends. The CDR3 DNA reads as TGTGCCAGTAGTATTTTAGGGACCTCGAACACCGGGGAGCTGTTTTTT. It is translated as CASSILGTSNTGELFF.

The chain uses TRBV5-1 and TRBJ2-7; TRBD1 agrees at 7 bases. Germline CDR1 SGHRS, CDR2 YFSETQ. After removal of 5 bases from V and 2 bases from J, the junction contained 7 bases not matched to a gene. The CDR3 sequence is 14 residues long. CDR3 residues: CASSLTGQTYEQYF. CDR3 nucleotide sequence: TGCGCCAGCAGTTTGACGGGACAGACCTACGAGCAGTACTTC.

The chain joins TRBV28 to TRBJ1-1; TRBD1 is a possible D gene (5 bases). The germline CDR1 and CDR2 sequences are MDHEN and SYDVKM. There are 16 residues in the CDR3. V lost 5 bases, J lost 3 bases, and 19 bases lay in between. CDR3 bases: TGTGCCAGCAGTGAATCAGGGTACGGGGCGGACACTGAAGCTTTCTTT. This gives the protein CASSESGYGADTEAFF.

This chain uses TRBV27 with TRBJ2-5; D is unresolved. The V gene's germline CDR1 is MNHEY and CDR2 SMNVEV (reference sequence). CDR3 length: 13 amino acids. Trimming left V 2 bases short and J 5 bases short, with 9 bases between. The CDR3: CASSLRVGETQYF. The CDR3 nucleotides are TGTGCCAGCAGTTTAAGGGTCGGGGAGACCCAGTACTTC.

V gene TRBV6-5 combines with J gene TRBJ2-3, with D tentatively TRBD1 (6 bases). The V end lost 6 bases, the J end lost 7 bases, and 14 bases lay between the germline ends. Per the germline V gene, CDR1 is MNHEY and CDR2 is SVGAGI. The CDR3 is 13 residues long. CDR3 protein: CASRPGTSNTQYF. The CDR3 nucleotides read TGTGCCAGCAGACCAGGGACATCTAATACGCAGTATTTT.

This chain links TRBV7-9 with TRBJ2-1; weak D call: TRBD2 (5 bases). Trimming took off 6 bases at V and 6 bases at J, with 15 bases between the two ends. CDR3 length: 14 amino acids. Germline CDR1 SEHNR, CDR2 FQNEAQ (reference sequence). CDR3 DNA: TGTGCCAGCAGTCGGATACTAGTGCTCAATGAGCAGTTCTTC. It yields the protein CASSRILVLNEQFF.

This chain connects TRBV5-6 to TRBJ2-3, with 8 nucleotides matching TRBD1. Germline CDR1 is SGHDT and CDR2 is YYEEEE. Germline trimming cut 3 bases from V and 4 bases from J; bases unmatched to any gene: 4. The CDR3 spans 14 residues. Here the CDR3 reads CASSSQGEADTQYF. CDR3 in DNA: TGTGCCAGCAGCTCACAGGGGGAGGCAGATACGCAGTATTTT.

The V call is TRBV2, the J call TRBJ1-5; D remains ambiguous. This CDR3 comprises 15 residues. In germline, CDR1 is SNHLY, CDR2 FYNNEI. The ends were cut back, 7 bases at V and 0 bases at J, with 13 bases in the middle. CDR3 sequence: CASKSTINSNQPQHF. For the CDR3, the DNA is TGTGCCAGCAAGTCGACAATCAATAGCAATCAGCCCCAGCATTTT.

On this clone: In the same sample, other DNA sequences code for this CDR3. This chain uses TRBV28 with TRBJ1-5; D gene ambiguous. V was shortened by 6 bases and J by 0 bases, with 3 bases between the two germline ends. The CDR3 is 12 amino acids. Germline V lookup: CDR1 MDHEN, CDR2 SYDVKM. CDR3 bases: TGTGCCAGCAGGGATAGCAATCAGCCCCAGCATTTT. Residues: CASRDSNQPQHF. Complete variable domain (other parts from reference TRBV28 and TRBJ1-5): DVKVTQSSRYLVKRTGEKVFLECVQDMDHENMFWYRQDPGLGLRLIYFSYDVKMKEKGDIPEGYSVSREKKERFSLILESASTNQTSMYLCASRDSNQPQHFGDGTRLSIL.

For this clone: Relative to the germline gene, one junction end is altered; a read error may explain this. The V gene is TRBV5-6, the J gene TRBJ1-3; D remains unclear. In germline, CDR1 is SGHDT, CDR2 YYEEEE. This CDR3 spans 12 amino acids. Written as DNA, the CDR3 is TGTGCCAGCAGCTCAGCTGGGAACACCATATATTTT. Protein product: CASSSAGNTIYF.

This clone showed up just a few times. This chain connects TRBV6-5 to TRBJ2-1, with D tentatively TRBD2 (6 bases). The V gene's germline CDR1 is MNHEY and CDR2 SVGAGI. The CDR3 contains 15 residues. V was pared by 6 bases and J by 7 bases, with 19 bases between. The CDR3 is CASRPRRAGSNEQFF. DNA for the CDR3: TGTGCCAGCAGGCCCAGGAGGGCGGGATCGAATGAGCAGTTCTTC.

The chain couples TRBV29-1 to TRBJ2-1; 8 bases align to TRBD1. CDR1 is SQVTM, CDR2 ANQGSEA, per germline. Trimming at V came to 5 bases and at J to 0 bases, leaving 6 bases not matched to a gene. The CDR3 covers 15 residues. This CDR3 is CSVSTGGSSYNEQFF. The CDR3 DNA reads TGCAGCGTTTCTACAGGGGGATCCTCCTACAATGAGCAGTTCTTC.

The genes are TRBV9 and TRBJ2-7, with 10 nucleotides matching TRBD2. The CDR3 length is 15 residues. J was trimmed by 2 bases and V by 4 bases; bases with no gene match: 6. Looked up from germline, CDR1 is SGDLS and CDR2 is YYNGEE. CDR3 amino acids: CASSPTSGSTYEQYF. Written as DNA, the CDR3 is TGTGCCAGCAGCCCGACTAGCGGGTCTACCTACGAGCAGTACTTC.

The table lists this clone with a count of one. Here the CDR3 reads CASSLDPVGITEAFF. The CDR3 coding sequence is TGTGCCAGCAGCTTAGATCCGGTCGGGATCACTGAAGCTTTCTTT. This chain joins TRBV7-3 and TRBJ1-1; D unresolved. Germline lookup yields CDR1 SGHTA and CDR2 FQGTGA. This CDR3 has 15 amino acids. V shed 2 bases and J shed 4 bases, with 14 bases lying between them. Full variable domain (outside the CDR3, taken from reference TRBV7-3 and TRBJ1-1): GAGVSQTPSNKVTEKGKYVELRCDPISGHTALYWYRQSLGQGPEFLIYFQGTGAADDSGLPNDRFFAVRPEGSVSTLKIQRTERGDSAVYLCASSLDPVGITEAFFGQGTRLTVV.

The CDR3 spells CASSAQGLDIQYF. The CDR3 DNA reads TGTGCCAGCAGTGCTCAGGGATTGGACATTCAGTACTTC. The chain employs TRBV2 and TRBJ2-4; tentative D call: TRBD1 (5 bases). CDR3 length equals 13 residues. Trimming removed 4 bases from V and 8 bases from J, with 12 bases in between. CDR1 SNHLY and CDR2 FYNNEI come from the germline V gene.

V is TRBV7-2 and J is TRBJ1-2; D ambiguous. With 1 base removed from V and 4 bases from J, the gap between germline ends came to 4 bases. CDR1 and CDR2 from the germline V gene are SGHTA and FQGNSA. The CDR3 length is 12 residues. The CDR3 nucleotides read TGTGCCAGCAGCTTAGTTAGCTATGGCTACACCTTC. Translating gives CASSLVSYGYTF.

The chain employs TRBV28 and TRBJ1-2; TRBD1 matches at 12 bases. From germline, CDR1 is MDHEN and CDR2 SYDVKM. The CDR3 covers 16 residues. V trimming: 5 bases; J trimming: 6 bases; junction bases outside the gene matches: 10. CDR3: CASSRDRGQVRNGYTF. CDR3 bases: TGTGCCAGCAGTCGGGACAGGGGGCAGGTACGAAATGGCTACACCTTC.

This clone appeared once. Other nucleotide sequences in the sample specify the same CDR3. This rearrangement joins TRBV28 to TRBJ2-7, with no clear D. This CDR3 contains 12 residues. Germline V CDR1 and CDR2: MDHEN, SYDVKM. Deletions cut 3 bases from V and 3 bases from J, with 6 bases between. DNA for the CDR3: TGTGCCAGCAGTTTGAAGGGCTACGAGCAGTACTTC. Encoded protein: CASSLKGYEQYF.

V gene TRBV10-2 combines with J gene TRBJ2-5, with 9 positions matching TRBD1. V lost 6 bases and J lost 5; bases outside the gene matches: 13. The CDR3 covers 16 residues. CDR1 WSHSY and CDR2 SAAADI come from the germline V gene. CDR3 DNA: TGCGCCAGCAGGCCCCCGGGACAGGGAGCCTCGGAGACCCAGTACTTC. Protein product: CASRPPGQGASETQYF.